This is a list of T cell receptor beta chains from one sample in a study of post-analysis software for immune sequencing data. TCRdb independently ran MiXCR on the PCR reads; one entry per CDR3 protein. Among about 770,000 distinct CDR3 sequences, 46% were seen once, and the ten largest hold 4.9%. Input material: blood. The receptors stem from a girl between 5 and 17 years old with multiple sclerosis. Each CDR3 is given with its conserved first and last residue. A D gene is named only where the DNA matches it firmly. Part of the rows lack a size; the others show once, few, many or a class for expanded clones.

abundance,v_gene,d_gene,j_gene,CDR3nt,CDR3aa
NA,TRBV3-1,TRBD1,TRBJ2-7,TGTGCCAGCAGCCCCCTACAGGGGTTCTCCTACGAGCAGTACTTC,CASSPLQGFSYEQYF
NA,TRBV7-2,NA,TRBJ2-1,TGTGCCAGCAGCCACGGACTGAGTGTGAGGGGGGAGGTAGACAATGAGCAGTTCTTC,CASSHGLSVRGEVDNEQFF
few,TRBV12-3/TRBV12-4,TRBD1,TRBJ1-4,TGTGCCAGCAGTCGATACAGGGGTAAAGGTGAAAAACTGTTTTTT,CASSRYRGKGEKLFF
NA,TRBV3-1,NA,TRBJ2-5,TGTGCCAGCAGCCAAGCCCCTAAAGAGACCCAGTACTTC,CASSQAPKETQYF
NA,TRBV28,NA,TRBJ2-1,TGTGCCAGCAGTCCCCTGGCGGAGCAACCTTACAATGAGCAGTTCTTC,CASSPLAEQPYNEQFF
few,TRBV7-3,TRBD2,TRBJ2-1,TGTGCCAGCAGCGAAGACAGGACTAGCGGAGCCTACAATGAGCAGTTCTTC,CASSEDRTSGAYNEQFF
NA,TRBV30,TRBD2,TRBJ2-4,TGTGCCTGGAGTCTGCCCGGTGGCGGGAGATCGAACATTCAGTACTTC,CAWSLPGGGRSNIQYF
once,TRBV7-9,NA,TRBJ2-4,TGTGCCAGCAGCTTACTGGGGGCGCAAGAGCAGTACTTC,CASSLLGAQEQYF
NA,TRBV7-9,TRBD2,TRBJ2-7,TGTGCCAGCAGCTCCGGACTAGCACTAAGTTCCTACGAGCAGTACTTC,CASSSGLALSSYEQYF
NA,TRBV2,TRBD1,TRBJ1-2,TGTGCCAGCAGTGACAGGGGGCCTAACTATGGCTACACCTTC,CASSDRGPNYGYTF
NA,TRBV9,TRBD2,TRBJ2-1,TGTGCCAGCAGCAATAGCGGGAGAGGTTCCAATGAGCAGTTCTTC,CASSNSGRGSNEQFF
few,TRBV4-1,TRBD1,TRBJ2-3,TGCGCCAGCAGCCAAGAGGGACAGGGTTTTGCTAGCACAGATACGCAGTATTTT,CASSQEGQGFASTDTQYF
few,TRBV29-1,NA,TRBJ2-6,TGCAGCGTTGAAGAAGGGTACTTGATGGGGGATTCTGGGGCCAACGTCCTGACTTTC,CSVEEGYLMGDSGANVLTF
NA,TRBV5-1,NA,TRBJ2-1,TGCGCCAGCAGCTTGGTGACAGGAAACAATGAGCAGTTCTTC,CASSLVTGNNEQFF
NA,TRBV7-9,NA,TRBJ2-6,TGTGCCAGCAGCGCGTCCCTGGGTCCAGGGTCCGGGGCCAACGTCCTGACTTTC,CASSASLGPGSGANVLTF
NA,TRBV6-5,TRBD2,TRBJ2-7,TGTGCCAGCAGTCAATCTACCGGGACTAGCGGCTACGAGCAGTACTTC,CASSQSTGTSGYEQYF
few,TRBV6-4,TRBD2,TRBJ2-7,TGTGCCAGCAGCACCAGACTAGCGCACGAGCAGTACTTC,CASSTRLAHEQYF
NA,TRBV5-1,NA,TRBJ2-3,TGCGCCAGCAGCTTGATGAGGAAAACAGATACGCAGTATTTT,CASSLMRKTDTQYF
NA,TRBV11-2,NA,TRBJ2-6,TGTGCCAGCAGCAACAGGAGGGGGACTGGGGCCAACGTCCTGACTTTC,CASSNRRGTGANVLTF
NA,TRBV9,NA,TRBJ1-4,TGTGCCAGCAGCGTAGGGGTCGGTAATGAAAAACTGTTTTTT,CASSVGVGNEKLFF
NA,TRBV10-3,TRBD2,TRBJ2-1,TGTGCCATCAGTGAGCCAATCACTAGCGGGAGGTCCTACAATGAGCAGTTCTTC,CAISEPITSGRSYNEQFF
NA,TRBV29-1,TRBD1,TRBJ1-2,TGCAGCGTGGGACAGGGACAGGTTGGTGGTGGCTACACCTTC,CSVGQGQVGGGYTF
NA,TRBV6-5,NA,TRBJ2-1,TGTGCCAGCAGTTACTCGGGGCGGGGTGAGCAGTTCTTC,CASSYSGRGEQFF
NA,TRBV5-1,TRBD2,TRBJ2-1,TGCGCCAGCAGCTCGCGGACTAGCGGGAGGGCTGAGAATGAGCAGTTCTTC,CASSSRTSGRAENEQFF
NA,TRBV20-1,TRBD1,TRBJ1-2,TGCAGTGCTAGAGATCCGACAGGGATGTATGGCTACACCTTC,CSARDPTGMYGYTF
NA,TRBV11-3,NA,TRBJ1-6,TGTGCCAGCAGCTCTTCGGCAGGGGCAGAATCACCCCTCCACTTT,CASSSSAGAESPLHF
NA,TRBV13,TRBD2,TRBJ2-3,TGTGCCAGCAGCTCCGGGACTAACCCTCCCTCAGATACGCAGTATTTT,CASSSGTNPPSDTQYF
few,TRBV7-9,TRBD1,TRBJ2-2,TGTGCCAGCGAACGACAGGGGCGGGCCGGGGAGCTGTTTTTT,CASERQGRAGELFF
many,TRBV5-1,TRBD2,TRBJ2-1,TGTGCCAGCAGTTTAGGGACTAGCTCCTACAATGAGCAGTTCTTC,CASSLGTSSYNEQFF
many,TRBV7-9,NA,TRBJ2-5,TGTGCCAGCAGCTTCGGCCACCAAGAGACCCAGTACTTC,CASSFGHQETQYF
NA,TRBV20-1,NA,TRBJ1-1,TGCAGTGCCACGAGGGGGAGCACTGAAGCTTTCTTT,CSATRGSTEAFF
once,TRBV6-1,NA,TRBJ2-2,TGTGCCAGCAGCCGGGACCCCGCCGGGGAGCTGTTTTTT,CASSRDPAGELFF
NA,TRBV15,TRBD2,TRBJ2-5,TGTGCCACCAGAGGTAGCGGGCTCCAAGAGACCCAGTACTTC,CATRGSGLQETQYF
once,TRBV20-1,TRBD2,TRBJ2-1,TGCAGGGCATTAGCGGGCCCAGGGCTCTCCTACAATGAGCAGTTCTTC,CRALAGPGLSYNEQFF
many,TRBV6-1,NA,TRBJ2-7,TGTGCCAGCAGTGAGGAGGGGCCTACCTACGAGCAGTACTTC,CASSEEGPTYEQYF
NA,TRBV9,TRBD2,TRBJ2-7,TGTGCCAGCAGCGCTAGGAGCGGGAGACACCCGGGTACCCAGTACTTC,CASSARSGRHPGTQYF
NA,TRBV9,NA,TRBJ2-5,TGTGCCAGCAGCGTAGGTGTTCGGCAGACCCAGTACTTC,CASSVGVRQTQYF
NA,TRBV24-1,NA,TRBJ2-1,TGTGCCACCAGTGACCCCCGGGAGGGGGCACGCAATGAGCAGTTCTTC,CATSDPREGARNEQFF
NA,TRBV12-3/TRBV12-4,NA,TRBJ2-5,TGTGCCAGCGCCGGAGAGACCCAGTACTTC,CASAGETQYF
NA,TRBV29-1,TRBD2,TRBJ2-3,TGCAGCGCCGGGTGGCTAGCGGGAGAGGGAGATACGCAGTATTTT,CSAGWLAGEGDTQYF
few,TRBV27,TRBD2,TRBJ2-1,TGTGCCAGCAGTTTACGGGGGACTAGCGCAAGGGACAATGAGCAGTTCTTC,CASSLRGTSARDNEQFF
few,TRBV29-1,TRBD2,TRBJ2-5,TGCAGCGTGGTGGGACTAGCGGGGGTGGCCCACCACCAAGAGACCCAGTACTTC,CSVVGLAGVAHHQETQYF
NA,TRBV20-1,NA,TRBJ2-7,TGCAGTGCTAGCGGTCCTACACAGTCCTACGAGCAGTACTTC,CSASGPTQSYEQYF
NA,TRBV29-1,NA,TRBJ1-6,TGCAGCTTTCTCAGTTCACCCCTCCACTTT,CSFLSSPLHF
NA,TRBV7-7,NA,TRBJ2-1,TGTGCTAGCAGCTCAAGTACTAGCAATGAGCAGTTCTTC,CASSSSTSNEQFF
few,TRBV28,NA,TRBJ1-5,TGTGCCAGCAGTCCCAACGGACAGTATAGCAATCAGCCCCAGCATTTT,CASSPNGQYSNQPQHF
few,TRBV29-1,TRBD1,TRBJ2-5,TGCAGCGTAGGATGGACAGGGATTGGGGAGACCCAGTACTTC,CSVGWTGIGETQYF
NA,TRBV29-1,NA,TRBJ1-1,TGCAGCGTTGCGCCCTCGGACAGCGGACTTGAAGCTTTCTTT,CSVAPSDSGLEAFF
NA,TRBV15,TRBD2,TRBJ2-3,TGTGCCACCAGCAGAACTAGCGGGAGGGCCCCCACAGATACGCAGTATTTT,CATSRTSGRAPTDTQYF
NA,TRBV15,NA,TRBJ2-5,TGTGCCACCAGCAGAGAGAGATGGGGAGAGACCCAGTACTTC,CATSRERWGETQYF
once,TRBV5-1,NA,TRBJ1-1,TGCGCCAGCAGGAAGGGGACGGACACTGAAGCTTTCTTT,CASRKGTDTEAFF
NA,TRBV20-1,TRBD2,TRBJ2-3,TGCAGTGCTAGAGTTATCGCTAGCGGGAGAACAGATACGCAGTATTTT,CSARVIASGRTDTQYF
NA,TRBV6-2/TRBV6-3,NA,TRBJ2-1,TGTGCCAGCAGTTATCTTGTTAGGCGGGACTCACCAGAAGATGAGCAGTTCTTC,CASSYLVRRDSPEDEQFF
NA,TRBV7-9,NA,TRBJ2-7,TGTGCCAGCGAGGACCCCGGTGGCTACGAGCAGTACTTC,CASEDPGGYEQYF
NA,TRBV12-3/TRBV12-4,NA,TRBJ2-2,TGTGCCAGCAGCTATAGCGGCCTGAACACCGGGGAGCTGTTTTTT,CASSYSGLNTGELFF
NA,TRBV5-1,TRBD2,TRBJ2-5,TGCGCCAGCAGCTGCGGACTAGCGGTCCAAGAGACCCAGTACTTC,CASSCGLAVQETQYF
NA,TRBV10-3,TRBD2,TRBJ2-1,TGTGCCATCAGACGCGGGGGGTTTAATGAGCAGTTCTTC,CAIRRGGFNEQFF
NA,TRBV10-3,TRBD1,TRBJ1-4,TGTGCCATCAGTGAGAGGGACAGGGGTTCTGCAACTAATGAAAAACTGTTTTTT,CAISERDRGSATNEKLFF